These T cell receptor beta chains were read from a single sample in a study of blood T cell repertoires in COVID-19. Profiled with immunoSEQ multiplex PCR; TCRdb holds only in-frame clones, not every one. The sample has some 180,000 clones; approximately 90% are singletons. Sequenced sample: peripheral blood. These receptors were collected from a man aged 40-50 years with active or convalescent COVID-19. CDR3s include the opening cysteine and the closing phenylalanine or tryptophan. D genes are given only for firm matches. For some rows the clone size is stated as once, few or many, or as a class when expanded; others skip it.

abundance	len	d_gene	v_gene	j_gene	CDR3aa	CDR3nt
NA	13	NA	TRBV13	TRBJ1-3	CASSLGQGNTIYF	TGTGCCAGCAGCTTAGGCCAAGGAAACACCATATATTTT
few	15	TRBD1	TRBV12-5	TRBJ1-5	CASGLGQGKGQPQHF	TGTGCTAGTGGTTTGGGACAGGGGAAAGGTCAGCCCCAGCATTTT
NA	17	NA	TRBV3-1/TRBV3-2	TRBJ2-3	CASSQSISGSSTDTQYF	TGTGCCAGCAGCCAATCGATTAGCGGATCTAGCACAGATACGCAGTATTTT
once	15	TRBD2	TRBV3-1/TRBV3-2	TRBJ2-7	CASSLQAGPSYEQYF	TGTGCCAGCAGCCTACAAGCGGGACCCTCCTACGAGCAGTACTTC
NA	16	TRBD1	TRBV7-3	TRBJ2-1	CASSAGTGGSYNEQFF	TGTGCCAGCAGCGCTGGGACAGGGGGCTCCTACAATGAGCAGTTCTTC
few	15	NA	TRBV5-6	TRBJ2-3	CASSQLDFFADTQYF	TGTGCCAGCAGCCAACTAGATTTTTTTGCAGATACGCAGTATTTT
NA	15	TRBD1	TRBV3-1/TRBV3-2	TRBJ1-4	CASSLKGAAGEKLFF	TGTGCCAGCAGCCTCAAGGGGGCGGCGGGTGAAAAACTGTTTTTT
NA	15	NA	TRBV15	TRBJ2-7	CATSRDTHSLYEQYF	TGTGCCACCAGCAGAGATACCCACAGTCTCTACGAGCAGTACTTC
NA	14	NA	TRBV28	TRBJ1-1	CASPPAGAITEAFF	TGTGCCAGCCCCCCGGCGGGGGCCATCACTGAAGCTTTCTTT
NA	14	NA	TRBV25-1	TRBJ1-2	CASSETGRFYGYTF	TGTGCCAGCAGTGAAACAGGGCGTTTCTATGGCTACACCTTC
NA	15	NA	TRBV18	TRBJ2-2	CASSPPNKNTGELFF	TGTGCCAGCTCACCGCCTAATAAGAACACCGGGGAGCTGTTTTTT
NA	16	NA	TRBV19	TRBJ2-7	CASSNPRTATPYEQYF	TGTGCCAGTAGTAACCCCCGGACAGCCACCCCCTACGAGCAGTACTTC
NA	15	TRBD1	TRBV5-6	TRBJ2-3	CASSSRTGGADTQYF	TGTGCCAGCAGCTCTAGGACAGGGGGCGCAGATACGCAGTATTTT
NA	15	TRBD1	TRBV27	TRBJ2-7	CASSAPGQGSYEQYF	TGTGCCAGCAGCGCCCCGGGACAGGGGTCCTACGAGCAGTACTTC
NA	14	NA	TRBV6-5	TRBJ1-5	CASRKTVNNQPQHF	TGTGCCAGCAGGAAGACAGTCAACAATCAGCCCCAGCATTTT
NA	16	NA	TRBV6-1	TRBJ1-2	CASSEGWAELTYGYTF	TGTGCCAGCAGTGAAGGTTGGGCAGAACTTACCTATGGCTACACCTTC
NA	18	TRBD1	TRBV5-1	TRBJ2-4	CASSLVGTGVITKNIQYF	TGCGCCAGCAGCTTGGTTGGGACAGGGGTAATAACCAAAAACATTCAGTACTTC
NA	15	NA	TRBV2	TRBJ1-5	CASSEEAGGNQPQHF	TGTGCCAGCAGTGAAGAGGCAGGGGGCAATCAGCCCCAGCATTTT
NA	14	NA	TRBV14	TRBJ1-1	CASSQLSLYTEAFF	TGTGCCAGCAGCCAACTTTCTCTGTACACTGAAGCTTTCTTT
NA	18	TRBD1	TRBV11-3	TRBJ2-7	CASSWGLRTGENDYEQYF	TGTGCCAGCAGCTGGGGGCTCCGGACAGGGGAGAATGACTACGAGCAGTACTTC
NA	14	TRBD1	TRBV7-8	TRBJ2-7	CASSQRQGSYEQYF	TGTGCCAGCAGCCAGAGACAGGGCTCCTACGAGCAGTACTTC
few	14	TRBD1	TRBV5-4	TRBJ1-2	CASSPGQGSYGYTF	TGTGCCAGCAGCCCGGGACAGGGAAGCTATGGCTACACCTTC
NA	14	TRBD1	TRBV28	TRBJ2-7	CASSSGQGEVEQYF	TGTGCCAGCAGTTCAGGACAGGGGGAGGTCGAGCAGTACTTC
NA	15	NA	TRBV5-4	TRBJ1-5	CATSRGLYSNQPQHF	TGTGCCACCTCCAGAGGGCTATATAGCAATCAGCCCCAGCATTTT
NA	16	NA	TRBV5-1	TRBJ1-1	CASSLGSGNVNTEAFF	TGCGCCAGCAGCTTGGGGTCAGGTAACGTGAACACTGAAGCTTTCTTT
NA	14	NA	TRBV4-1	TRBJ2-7	CASSHPTGAYEQYF	TGCGCCAGCAGCCACCCGACAGGAGCCTACGAGCAGTACTTC
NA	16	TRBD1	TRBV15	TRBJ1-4	CATSSEFDRANEKLFF	TGTGCCACCAGCAGTGAATTCGACAGGGCTAATGAAAAACTGTTTTTT
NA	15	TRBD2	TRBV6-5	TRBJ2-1	CASSPQSGAYNEQFF	TGTGCCAGCAGTCCACAGAGCGGGGCATACAATGAGCAGTTCTTC
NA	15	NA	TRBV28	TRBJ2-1	CASSPFDRIDNEQFF	TGTGCCAGCAGTCCTTTCGACAGGATTGACAATGAGCAGTTCTTC
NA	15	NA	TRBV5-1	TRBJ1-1	CASSFRDSMNTEAFF	TGCGCCAGCAGCTTTAGAGATTCCATGAACACTGAAGCTTTCTTT
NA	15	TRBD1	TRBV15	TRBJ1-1	CATSSPGQGNTEAFF	TGTGCCACCAGCAGCCCGGGACAGGGGAACACTGAAGCTTTCTTT
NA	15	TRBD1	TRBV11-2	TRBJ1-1	CASSLLVGGRTEAFF	TGTGCCAGCAGCTTACTGGTAGGGGGCCGGACTGAAGCTTTCTTT
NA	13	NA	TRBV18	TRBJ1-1	CASSPTLAAEAFF	TGTGCCAGCTCGCCAACTCTGGCGGCTGAAGCTTTCTTT
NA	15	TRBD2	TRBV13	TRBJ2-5	CASSAGTSGEETQYF	TGTGCCAGCAGCGCAGGGACTAGCGGGGAAGAGACCCAGTACTTC
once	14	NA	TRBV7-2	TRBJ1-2	CASSPTTGLVGYTF	TGTGCCAGCAGCCCCACCACAGGGCTTGTTGGCTACACCTTC